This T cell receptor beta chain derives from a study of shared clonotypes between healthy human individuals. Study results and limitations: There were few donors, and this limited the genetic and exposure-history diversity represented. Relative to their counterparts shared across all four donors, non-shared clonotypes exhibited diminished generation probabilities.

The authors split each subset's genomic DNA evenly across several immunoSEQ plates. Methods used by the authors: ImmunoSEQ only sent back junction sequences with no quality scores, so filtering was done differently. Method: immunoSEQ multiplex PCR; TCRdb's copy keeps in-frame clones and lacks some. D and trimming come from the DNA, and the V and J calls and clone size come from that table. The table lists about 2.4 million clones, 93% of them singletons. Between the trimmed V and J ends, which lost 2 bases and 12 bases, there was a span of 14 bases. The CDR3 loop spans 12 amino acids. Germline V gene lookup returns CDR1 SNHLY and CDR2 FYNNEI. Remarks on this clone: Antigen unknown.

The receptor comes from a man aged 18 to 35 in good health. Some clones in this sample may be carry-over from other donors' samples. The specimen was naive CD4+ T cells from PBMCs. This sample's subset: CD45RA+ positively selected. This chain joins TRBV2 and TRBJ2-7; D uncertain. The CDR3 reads CASSESIGAWYF. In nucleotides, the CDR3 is TGTGCCAGCAGTGAATCCATAGGAGCGTGGTACTTC. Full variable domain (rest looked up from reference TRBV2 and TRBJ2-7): EPEVTQTPSHQVTQMGQEVILRCVPISNHLYFYWYRQILGQKVEFLVSFYNNEISEKSEIFDDQFSVERPDGSNFTLKIRSTKLEDSAMYFCASSESIGAWYFGPGTRLTVT.